This record covers a single T cell receptor beta chain. Its antigen is not identified. This entry comes from a study of OX40 agonist ivuxolimab in advanced cancers. Study context: Mean age 60 years, range about 20 to 90; roughly 80% male. The study, taken as a whole, reports: In the 0.1-3.0 mg/kg groups, partial responders showed among the lowest expansion. Still undetermined is the antigen specificity of the expanded peripheral T cells.

Libraries were prepared by immunoSEQ multiplex PCR; TCRdb keeps only in-frame clonotypes and omits some of them. The data show around 80,000 clones, with 85% to 90% seen just once and about 0.72% held by the top ten. The CDR3 contains 14 residues. Between the trimmed V and J ends, which lost 1 base and 4 bases, there was a span of 11 bases. Germline V lookup: CDR1 SGHRS, CDR2 YFSETQ. The material was CD4+ or CD8+ T cells sorted from blood, obtained in a trial of the OX40 agonist ivuxolimab. The chain uses TRBV5-1 and TRBJ1-1; no clear D. The sequence was obtained from an adult with an advanced solid tumor such as melanoma, head and neck, liver or kidney cancer. This CDR3 reads CASSLRMDGTEAFF. The CDR3 DNA reads as TGCGCCAGCAGCTTGAGGATGGATGGCACTGAAGCTTTCTTT.